These 9 T cell receptor beta chains originate from one sample sequenced in a study of CXCR3-negative and CXCR3-positive naive CD8 T cells (dated by TCRdb to the late 2010s). Sequencing relied on a NextSeq 550. The Human TCR Profiling Kit (MiLaboratory) was used to make UMI-labeled 5' RACE TRB cDNA libraries. TCRdb reprocessed the sequencing reads and holds a single record per CDR3 protein sequence, with no DNA. This sample's records show 120,000 to 150,000 distinct CDR3 sequences. Roughly 0.27% of the sample comes from the top ten. No cognate antigen is known for these TCRs. Points the paper makes about the study in general: TRB CDR3s from CXCR3-positive naive cells showed higher hydrophobicity (lower Kidera factor 4), lower energy, and higher strength and volume indices than CXCR3-negative naive cells.

The sequencing input was naive CXCR3+ CD8+ T cells from blood. In light of the paper, this sample's cell subset or site label describes: CD45RO-CCR7+CD27+CD95- naive CD8+ T cells expressing CXCR3 (TNR3+). Source of these receptors: a human donor in good health. Some clones in this sample may be carry-over from other donors' samples.

This chain joins TRBV13 and TRBJ1-5. Germline V gene sequence: CDR1 PRHDT, CDR2 FYEKMQ (reference sequence). This CDR3 spans 12 amino acids. The CDR3 loop is CACSYSNQPQHF.

This chain joins TRBV18 and TRBJ2-1. Germline V gene data show CDR1 as KGHSH and CDR2 as LQKENI. The CDR3 sequence is 15 residues long. This chain's CDR3 is CASSPRREIDNEQFF.

The rearrangement uses TRBV6-5 and TRBJ2-7. The CDR3 spans 11 residues. Germline CDR1 reads MNHEY; CDR2 reads SVGAGI. This CDR3 is CASSYSSEQYF.

V usage is TRBV19 and J usage is TRBJ2-7; TCRdb lists TRBD1, though no DNA is available to test this call. The length of the CDR3 is 14 residues. Looked up from germline, CDR1 is LNHDA and CDR2 is SQIVND (reference sequence). The CDR3 here is CASSTSGQGGEQYF.

The chain is built from TRBV12-3 or TRBV12-4 and TRBJ1-4. The CDR3 has 11 residues. The CDR3 loop is CASTFNEKLFF.

The J gene is TRBJ2-2, the V gene TRBV29-1; as DNA is missing, the TRBD2 call by TCRdb cannot be tested. CDR1 is SQVTM, CDR2 ANQGSEA, per germline. The CDR3 spans 14 residues. CDR3 residues: CSVEGAGVPGELFF.

This chain links TRBV20-1 with TRBJ2-3; TCRdb lists TRBD2, though no DNA is available to test this call. The CDR3 extends over 15 amino acids. CDR1 and CDR2 (germline): DFQATT, SNEGSKA (reference sequence). CDR3 loop: CSARSGLAGAHTQYF.

This chain joins TRBV27 and TRBJ2-7; TCRdb calls TRBD1, which cannot be checked without DNA. This CDR3 has 14 residues. The germline V gene encodes CDR1 MNHEY and CDR2 SMNVEV (reference sequence). The chain's CDR3 is CASSFRGPAYEQYF.

This chain uses TRBV29-1 with TRBJ2-3; the D call of TRBD1 rests on TCRdb alone, since no DNA is present to check it. The CDR3 covers 13 residues. Germline CDR1 reads SQVTM; CDR2 reads ANQGSEA. The CDR3 reads CSSSGAGTDTQYF.